Below, 20 T cell receptor beta chains from the same sample are listed, as sequenced in a study of cytomegalovirus exposure and HLA in healthy donors. PCR involved 60 Vbeta and 13 Jbeta primers. The method was immunoSEQ multiplex PCR; TCRdb's version includes in-frame clones alone and lacks a portion of them. Here the sample spans around 140,000 clones, roughly 66% being singletons. Material for sequencing was PBMCs. These receptor sequences come from a woman in her fifties or sixties in good health and CMV-seronegative.

This clone has only one observation. This chain connects TRBV7-3 to TRBJ1-1, with TRBD1 identical over 8 bases. Looked up from germline, CDR1 is SGHTA and CDR2 is FQGTGA. This CDR3 region has 13 residues. V trimming: 3 bases; J trimming: 4 bases; junction bases outside the gene matches: 1. The CDR3 nucleotides read TGTGCCAGCAGCTTTGGACAGGGCACTGAAGCTTTCTTT. Translated, it gives CASSFGQGTEAFF.

This clone has just a few counts. The chain has TRBV6-1 and TRBJ2-3, with 10 bases fitting TRBD1. The V gene's germline CDR1 is MNHNS and CDR2 SASEGT. J gave up 2 bases and V 3 bases, and 2 bases lay outside the gene matches. The CDR3 is made up of 15 amino acids. This CDR3 reads CASSEGTGVTDTQYF. The CDR3 DNA reads as TGTGCCAGCAGTGAGGGGACAGGGGTCACAGATACGCAGTATTTT.

In its sample, this clone was seen once. J is TRBJ2-5 and V is TRBV13, with a weak D call TRBD1 (7 bases). The germline gives CDR1 PRHDT, CDR2 FYEKMQ (reference sequence). The CDR3 spans 16 residues. Trimming took 3 bases from V and 4 from J, leaving 18 bases between them. CDR3 nucleotide sequence: TGTGCCAGCAGCTTGGGAGGCAGACAGGGTTTAGAGACCCAGTACTTC. It yields the protein CASSLGGRQGLETQYF. The whole variable domain, filled in from reference TRBV13 and TRBJ2-5, reads AAGVIQSPRHLIKEKRETATLKCYPIPRHDTVYWYQQGPGQDPQFLISFYEKMQSDKGSIPDRFSAQQFSDYHSELNMSSLELGDSALYFCASSLGGRQGLETQYFGPGTRLLVL.

This clone was seen more than once but under ten times. This chain uses TRBV9 with TRBJ1-6, with D uncertain. This CDR3 has 14 amino acids. V was cut by 4 bases and J by 7 bases, with 12 bases left in between. Germline V gene data show CDR1 as SGDLS and CDR2 as YYNGEE. DNA for the CDR3: TGTGCCAGCAGCCCCTCAGGAACCAATTCACCCCTCCACTTT. Its translation is CASSPSGTNSPLHF.

This sequence joins TRBV2 and TRBJ2-5; TRBD2 agrees at 9 bases. This CDR3 is 15 amino acids long. Germline V CDR1 and CDR2: SNHLY, FYNNEI. J gave up 5 bases and V 4 bases, and 8 bases lay outside the gene matches. CDR3 sequence: CASSGPSGRLETQYF. DNA for the CDR3: TGTGCCAGCAGTGGCCCGAGCGGGAGGCTGGAGACCCAGTACTTC.

This clone was seen a few times. As DNA, the CDR3 is TGTGCCAGCAGCTTGGTGGGCTCACGTGCCTACGAGCAGTACTTC. This encodes CASSLVGSRAYEQYF. V is TRBV5-4 and J is TRBJ2-7, with D unclear. V lost 0 bases and J lost 2, with 12 bases in between. Germline loops: CDR1 SGHNT, CDR2 YYREEE (reference sequence). The CDR3 is 15 residues long.

This chain links TRBV5-1 with TRBJ2-2, with D maybe TRBD2 (6 bases). CDR3 length equals 14 residues. The V end was cut by 0 bases, the J end by 4 bases, with 7 bases between. CDR1 and CDR2 from the germline V gene are SGHRS and YFSETQ. The DNA of the CDR3 is TGCGCCAGCAGCTTGGCGGGAGCCACCGGGGAGCTGTTTTTT. This gives the protein CASSLAGATGELFF.

The table lists this clone with a few counts. The chain recombines TRBV19 with TRBJ2-2, with TRBD1 matching over 11 bases. Germline values: CDR1 LNHDA, CDR2 SQIVND (reference sequence). The V segment lost 6 bases and the J segment 4 bases; nucleotides outside the gene matches: 1. The CDR3 length is 14 residues. CDR3 sequence: CASSGTGGTGELFF. The CDR3 region has the DNA TGTGCCAGTAGCGGGACAGGGGGCACCGGGGAGCTGTTTTTT. Together with reference TRBV19 and TRBJ2-2, the CDR3 gives the full variable domain: DGGITQSPKYLFRKEGQNVTLSCEQNLNHDAMYWYRQDPGQGLRLIYYSQIVNDFQKGDIAEGYSVSREKKESFPLTVTSAQKNPTAFYLCASSGTGGTGELFFGEGSRLTVL.

This chain uses TRBV7-8 with TRBJ2-7; 14 bases map to TRBD2. CDR3 size: 20 residues. Germline CDR1 SGHVS, CDR2 FQNEAQ. V shed 2 bases and J 2 bases; nucleotides not matched to a gene: 14. The CDR3 spells CASSLKSGLAGGQTPYEQYF. The CDR3 region has the DNA TGTGCCAGCAGCTTAAAATCAGGACTAGCGGGAGGCCAGACTCCCTACGAGCAGTACTTC.

This clone was counted between two and nine times. V is TRBV6-6 and J is TRBJ2-5; 9 positions match TRBD2. Germline V gene data show CDR1 as MNHNY and CDR2 as SVGAGI (reference sequence). V lost 7 bases and J lost 2; bases outside the gene matches: 8. The CDR3 is 15 amino acids. CDR3 amino acids: CASTTAGGLQETQYF. For the CDR3, the DNA is TGTGCCAGCACGACAGCGGGGGGCCTTCAAGAGACCCAGTACTTC.

The J gene is TRBJ2-1, the V gene TRBV6-1, with 9 nucleotides matching TRBD2. The germline gives CDR1 MNHNS, CDR2 SASEGT. V shed 2 bases, J shed 4 bases, and the junction held 6 bases outside the gene matches. The CDR3 consists of 16 residues. CDR3 DNA sequence: TGTGCCAGCAGTGAATTTGCGGGGGGGCGGTACAATGAGCAGTTCTTC. Translation: CASSEFAGGRYNEQFF.

The chain has TRBV2 and TRBJ2-3; 7 positions match TRBD1. CDR1 and CDR2 from the germline V gene are SNHLY and FYNNEI. The V segment lost 6 bases and the J segment 5 bases; nucleotides outside the gene matches: 11. The CDR3 sequence is 15 residues long. CDR3 sequence: CASRPTGSIRDTQYF. CDR3 bases: TGTGCCAGCAGGCCGACAGGGAGTATACGAGATACGCAGTATTTT.

The gene calls are TRBV5-1 and TRBJ2-3, with 15 bases identical to TRBD2. The CDR3 extends over 17 amino acids. J gave up 4 bases and V 5 bases, and 8 bases lay outside the gene matches. CDR1 is SGHRS, CDR2 YFSETQ, per germline. The CDR3 sequence: CASSLVRTSGGADTQYF. The CDR3 DNA is TGCGCCAGCAGTCTTGTCAGGACTAGCGGGGGGGCAGATACGCAGTATTTT.

The count of this clone is one. This chain links TRBV14 with TRBJ2-5; the match to TRBD2 covers 7 bases. The closer fit of TRBJ2-7 to the DNA end suggests the J call may be wrong. Germline-derived CDR1 and CDR2 are SGHDN and FVKESK. The CDR3 loop spans 13 amino acids. CDR3 residues: CASSQGLAHEQYF. The CDR3 coding sequence is TGTGCCAGCAGCCAAGGACTAGCCCACGAGCAGTACTTC.

The table lists this clone with a few counts. The CDR3 DNA reads TGTGCCAGCAGCTTGAACAGGGAGACGGGTGGCTACACCTTC. The encoded protein is CASSLNRETGGYTF. V usage is TRBV7-2 and J usage is TRBJ1-2; TRBD1 might be the D (6 bases). Germline V gives CDR1 SGHTA, CDR2 FQGNSA. Trimming removed 3 bases from V and 7 bases from J, with 15 bases in between. The CDR3 has 14 amino acids. The full variable domain, its missing parts supplied by reference TRBV7-2 and TRBJ1-2, is GAGVSQSPSNKVTEKGKDVELRCDPISGHTALYWYRQSLGQGLEFLIYFQGNSAPDKSGLPSDRFSAERTGGSVSTLTIQRTQQEDSAVYLCASSLNRETGGYTFGSGTRLTVV.

The sample holds a few counts of this clone. This chain connects TRBV5-1 to TRBJ2-7; TRBD1 agrees at 8 bases. Germline V gene lookup returns CDR1 SGHRS and CDR2 YFSETQ. V shed 2 bases and J 3 bases; nucleotides not matched to a gene: 4. The CDR3 is 14 amino acids. DNA of the CDR3: TGCGCCAGCAGCTTCGGGACAGGAGACTACGAGCAGTACTTC. Its translation is CASSFGTGDYEQYF.

In this sample, this clone turned up a few times. This chain uses TRBV29-1 with TRBJ1-1; maybe TRBD1 (6 bases). The CDR3 is 13 residues long. With 4 bases removed from V and 1 base from J, the gap between germline ends came to 10 bases. The germline V gene has CDR1 SQVTM and CDR2 ANQGSEA. The CDR3 loop reads CSVGGGWNTEAFF. The DNA for the CDR3 is TGCAGCGTTGGTGGGGGCTGGAACACTGAAGCTTTCTTT.

Note on this clone: Mismatch with germline at one junction end may stem from a read error. The V and J genes are TRBV5-4 and TRBJ1-2; 8 nucleotides align to TRBD1. Germline CDR1 SGHNT, CDR2 YYREEE (reference sequence). This CDR3 contains 15 residues. The CDR3 loop reads CASSSGQGDLYGYPF. The CDR3 DNA is TGTGCCAGCAGCTCCGGACAGGGAGATCTCTATGGCTACCCCTTC.

The chain joins TRBV19 to TRBJ1-2, with TRBD1 identical over 7 bases. The V gene end was trimmed by 7 bases and the J gene end by 2 bases; junction bases not matched to a gene: 10. The CDR3 covers 15 residues. Germline V gene lookup returns CDR1 LNHDA and CDR2 SQIVND (reference sequence). CDR3 DNA: TGTGCCAGTACTAATCCGGGACAGCGAAACTATGGCTACACCTTC. Translation gives CASTNPGQRNYGYTF.

This chain uses TRBV5-1 with TRBJ2-5, with a possible D match to TRBD1 (5 bases). The tail of the sequence fits TRBJ2-7 better, so the J call may be wrong. Germline V CDR1 and CDR2: SGHRS, YFSETQ. This CDR3 comprises 15 residues. Here the CDR3 DNA reads TGCGCCAGCAGCCGCCAGAGCCAGGGCGTTTACGAGCAGTACTTC. This codes for CASSRQSQGVYEQYF.